Presented here are 29 T cell receptor beta chains from one specimen sequenced in a study of identical twins (TCRdb year 2016). Libraries were built with 5' RACE. Sequencing took place on an Illumina HiSeq 2000. The raw public data were reprocessed by TCRdb itself: fastp quality trimming at Q25, MiXCR clonotype calling, in-frame beta chains only. Rows merge per CDR3 protein into single entries with the most common DNA and genes. Here the sample has under 300,000 distinct CDR3 sequences; 5.5% to 7.5% occur a single time. The biggest ten clones account for 13% to 15% of the sample. In addition, the sample was reused for a study of T cells expressing NK-cell markers.

Sample: CD8+ T cells sorted from blood. All receptors derive from a young woman in good health.

Only a few counts were recorded for this clonotype. V is TRBV3-1 and J is TRBJ1-2, with TRBD1 as a possible D gene (5 bases). Trimming removed 1 base at V and 3 bases at J, with 9 bases between. CDR1 is LGHDT and CDR2 is YNNKEL in the germline V gene (reference sequence). The CDR3 sequence is 14 residues long. The CDR3 DNA is TGTGCCAGCAGCCAAGCTGGGGGTTACTATGGCTACACCTTC. Its translation is CASSQAGGYYGYTF.

The gene calls are TRBV19 and TRBJ2-7, with D tentatively TRBD1 (5 bases). The CDR3 spans 15 residues. Trimming removed 2 bases from V and 3 bases from J, with 14 bases in between. Germline V gene lookup returns CDR1 LNHDA and CDR2 SQIVND (reference sequence). CDR3 amino acids: CASSISRGRVYEQYF. In DNA form, the CDR3 reads TGTGCCAGTAGTATAAGTCGCGGCAGGGTCTACGAGCAGTACTTC.

The chain links TRBV11-3 to TRBJ2-5; perhaps D is TRBD1 or TRBD2 (5 bases each). V was clipped by 4 bases and J by 3 bases, with 12 bases between them. CDR1 is SGHNT, CDR2 YENEEA, per germline. The CDR3 totals 14 residues. The CDR3 sequence: CASSSRDGKETQYF. The DNA for the CDR3 is TGTGCCAGCAGCTCCCGGGACGGGAAAGAGACCCAGTACTTC.

In its sample, this clonotype was seen many times. This chain uses TRBV12-3 or TRBV12-4 with TRBJ1-2; the D is unclear. V lost 10 bases and J 8 bases, leaving 17 bases between the germline ends. CDR3 length: 12 residues. DNA of the CDR3: TGTGCCAACCGTCTGTCTGTTGGGGGCTACACCTTC. Amino acid sequence: CANRLSVGGYTF.

In this sample, this clonotype turned up a few times. The CDR3 sequence: CSAAGTDAYEQYF. Written as DNA, the CDR3 is TGCAGTGCCGCCGGGACAGACGCCTACGAGCAGTACTTC. V gene TRBV20-1 combines with J gene TRBJ2-7; TRBD1 matches at 7 bases. The germline V gene encodes CDR1 DFQATT and CDR2 SNEGSKA (reference sequence). The V and J ends lost 6 bases and 2 bases, in that order; junction bases with no gene match: 7. The length of the CDR3 is 13 residues.

This clonotype has just a few counts. The V gene is TRBV6-1, the J gene TRBJ2-1; TRBD2 matches at 11 bases. The V gene's germline CDR1 is MNHNS and CDR2 SASEGT. V lost 7 bases to trimming and J lost 3 bases; unmatched junction nucleotides: 5. The CDR3 sequence is 15 residues long. The CDR3 DNA is TGTGCCAGCACCACCGGGACTAGCGGCTACAATGAGCAGTTCTTC. Protein: CASTTGTSGYNEQFF.

This clonotype has ten or more counts. The V call is TRBV5-6, the J call TRBJ2-3; no firm D call. Germline-derived CDR1 and CDR2 are SGHDT and YYEEEE. This CDR3 is built from 14 residues. V was shortened by 4 bases and J by 3 bases, with 12 bases between the two germline ends. In DNA form, the CDR3 reads TGTGCCAGCAGCCACCTTCAGGAGACAGATACGCAGTATTTT. It encodes CASSHLQETDTQYF.

The rearrangement joins TRBV5-1 to TRBJ2-3; 14 bases map to TRBD2. The CDR3 totals 16 residues. Germline V gene data show CDR1 as SGHRS and CDR2 as YFSETQ. V dropped 4 bases and J dropped 5; count of bases not matched to a gene: 6. In nucleotides, the CDR3 is TGCGCCAGCAGCCTTGGACTAGCGGGGGGCCTAGATACGCAGTATTTT. Protein product: CASSLGLAGGLDTQYF.

V is TRBV27 and J is TRBJ2-5; maybe TRBD1 (5 bases). This CDR3 comprises 14 residues. The germline V gene has CDR1 MNHEY and CDR2 SMNVEV (reference sequence). V was clipped by 8 bases and J by 3 bases, with 16 bases between them. The CDR3 bases are TGTGCCAGCGGCTACCCAGGGTGGGAAGAGACCCAGTACTTC. Its translation: CASGYPGWEETQYF.

This clonotype has only a few counts. V usage is TRBV3-1 and J usage is TRBJ2-7; 7 bases match TRBD1. Germline V gene lookup returns CDR1 LGHDT and CDR2 YNNKEL (reference sequence). V lost 3 bases, J lost 1 base, and 12 bases stayed unmatched. CDR3 length: 17 amino acids. The CDR3 bases are TGTGCCAGCAGCCACCCAACTACAGGGGAACTATCCTACGAGCAGTACTTC. This codes for CASSHPTTGELSYEQYF.

This clonotype was detected many times. V is TRBV10-2 and J is TRBJ2-7; a possible D gene is TRBD1 (6 bases). The CDR3 totals 12 residues. Germline CDR1 reads WSHSY; CDR2 reads SAAADI. Trimming took 8 bases from V and 5 from J, leaving 13 bases between them. CDR3 sequence (DNA): TGCGCCAGCCGGGGACATCTCAACGAGCAGTACTTC. This translates into CASRGHLNEQYF.

This clonotype was seen more than once but under ten times. Written as DNA, the CDR3 is TGCAGCGCTCCGTCAGGGGAAAGTGAGCAGTTCTTC. Its protein is CSAPSGESEQFF. J is TRBJ2-1 and V is TRBV29-1; tentatively, D is TRBD1 (6 bases). Germline V gene data show CDR1 as SQVTM and CDR2 as ANQGSEA. Trimming took 7 bases from V and 9 from J, leaving 16 bases between them. The CDR3 is made up of 12 amino acids.

This clonotype was counted only a few times. The gene calls are TRBV12-3 or TRBV12-4 and TRBJ2-7; a possible D gene is TRBD1 (5 bases). V was trimmed by 8 bases and J by 5 bases, leaving 13 bases between them. The CDR3 covers 12 residues. The CDR3 loop reads CASRQWSHEQYF. Here the CDR3 DNA reads TGTGCCAGCCGACAGTGGAGCCACGAGCAGTACTTC.

The chain is built from TRBV20-1 and TRBJ1-2; no clear D. Looked up from germline, CDR1 is DFQATT and CDR2 is SNEGSKA (reference sequence). This CDR3 comprises 11 residues. This CDR3 is CRAPLAGGYTF. The CDR3 DNA is TGCAGAGCGCCGTTGGCGGGTGGCTACACCTTC.

Here the CDR3 reads CASSAREPIGELFF. The CDR3, as DNA: TGCGCCAGCAGTGCGAGGGAGCCTATCGGGGAGCTGTTTTTT. The chain uses TRBV10-2 and TRBJ2-2; possible D gene TRBD2, 5 bases. V shed 4 bases and J shed 7 bases, with 13 bases lying between them. The CDR3 sequence is 14 residues long. From germline, CDR1 is WSHSY and CDR2 SAAADI.

This clonotype was counted at least ten times. The junction departs from the called germline gene at one end, perhaps through a read error. V is TRBV12-3 or TRBV12-4 and J is TRBJ2-3, with D possibly TRBD2 on 5 matching bases. The CDR3 is 13 residues long. As DNA, the CDR3 is TGTGCCAGCAGTTTTGGCGTCGGGGATACGCATTATTTT. It yields the protein CASSFGVGDTHYF.

This clonotype was counted at least ten times. J is TRBJ2-3 and V is TRBV4-3; D is ambiguous. Germline loops: CDR1 LGHNA, CDR2 YSLEER. Between the trimmed V and J ends, which lost 1 base and 0 bases, there was a span of 14 bases. The CDR3 has 17 residues. CDR3 bases: TGCGCCAGCAGCCAAGTCCATGTATACTCTAGCACAGATACGCAGTATTTT. This gives the protein CASSQVHVYSSTDTQYF.

This clonotype was counted a few times. The chain couples TRBV11-2 to TRBJ2-3; D may match TRBD1 or TRBD2 (5 bases each). Trimming took 1 base from V and 5 from J, leaving 13 bases between them. Germline CDR1 reads SGHAT; CDR2 reads FQNNGV. The CDR3 spans 15 residues. The DNA for the CDR3 is TGTGCCAGCAGCTTAGTATGGGGGAGTGGAGATACGCAGTATTTT. Its protein product is CASSLVWGSGDTQYF.

Many counts were recorded for this clonotype. The chain combines TRBV7-9 with TRBJ2-7, with 8 positions matching TRBD1. The CDR3 runs 15 residues. Germline V gives CDR1 SEHNR, CDR2 FQNEAQ (reference sequence). Trimming removed 5 bases from V and 4 bases from J; junction bases left unmatched: 10. The CDR3 DNA follows: TGTGCCAGCAGCCACCTGACAGGGGAGCTTTACGAGCAGTACTTC. Protein: CASSHLTGELYEQYF.

This clonotype came up a few times. This chain connects TRBV6-1 to TRBJ1-5, with D uncertain. Germline values: CDR1 MNHNS, CDR2 SASEGT. The CDR3 runs to 15 residues. Trimming removed 4 bases at V and 0 bases at J, with 10 bases between. The DNA of the CDR3 is TGTGCCAGCAGTGTGGGGATTTCTAGCAATCAGCCCCAGCATTTT. As protein: CASSVGISSNQPQHF.

This clonotype was seen repeatedly, ten times or more. One end of the junction does not line up with germline, which may come from a read error. The rearrangement links TRBV27 to TRBJ2-2; D remains ambiguous. The germline V gene has CDR1 MNHEY and CDR2 SMNVEV (reference sequence). The CDR3 has 12 amino acids. CDR3 nucleotides: TGTGCCAGCAGCTTATCTACCGGGGAGCTGTTTTTT. Residues: CASSLSTGELFF.

J is TRBJ2-7 and V is TRBV2, with 11 bases fitting TRBD1. V was pared by 7 bases and J by 4 bases, with 6 bases of the junction left unmatched. Germline-derived CDR1 and CDR2 are SNHLY and FYNNEI. The length of the CDR3 is 14 residues. CDR3 loop: CASTWGQGDYEQYF. Written as DNA, the CDR3 is TGTGCCAGCACCTGGGGACAGGGGGATTACGAGCAGTACTTC.

At least ten counts were recorded for this clonotype. This chain uses TRBV5-1 with TRBJ2-1; D is uncertain. The CDR3 runs 12 residues. V gave up 3 bases and J gave up 3 bases, with 4 bases separating them. CDR1 is SGHRS and CDR2 is YFSETQ in the germline V gene. The CDR3 DNA reads TGCGCCAGCAGCTGGTACTACAATGAGCAGTTCTTC. Its protein is CASSWYYNEQFF.

V gene TRBV24-1 combines with J gene TRBJ1-5, with 8 bases matching TRBD1. The CDR3 has 14 residues. The J segment lost 0 bases and the V segment lost 11 bases, leaving 5 bases of the junction unmatched. Germline values: CDR1 KGHDR, CDR2 SFDVKD. The CDR3, as DNA: TGTGCCATAGGGACAGGAGATAGCAATCAGCCCCAGCATTTT. It encodes CAIGTGDSNQPQHF.

There are many counts of this clonotype. The chain recombines TRBV12-3 or TRBV12-4 with TRBJ1-1, with D tentatively TRBD1 (5 bases). V lost 3 bases and J lost 6, with 20 bases in between. This CDR3 has 16 residues. The CDR3 DNA reads TGTGCCAGCAGTTTGGGCTGGCCGAGGGGTTTTCCTGAAGCTTTCTTT. Translation: CASSLGWPRGFPEAFF.

This clonotype has ten or more counts. The J gene is TRBJ2-7, the V gene TRBV7-8, with a weak D call TRBD2 (5 bases). The V end lost 11 bases, the J end lost 3 bases, and 23 bases lay between the germline ends. Germline assignment: CDR1 SGHVS and CDR2 FQNEAQ. The CDR3 is made up of 15 amino acids. The CDR3 bases are TGTGCCGAGAGCAGTCTTTCCGGGGATATCTACGAGCAGTACTTC. It is translated as CAESSLSGDIYEQYF.

This clonotype occurred many times. The chain couples TRBV7-6 to TRBJ1-5, with TRBD1 as a possible D gene (5 bases). The CDR3 contains 14 residues. Trimming cost V 1 base and J 7 bases, with 11 bases left between them. The germline CDR1 and CDR2 sequences are SGHVS and FNYEAQ. The CDR3 bases are TGTGCCAGCAGCTTAGATAGAGGGGAACAGCCCCAGCATTTT. It codes for CASSLDRGEQPQHF.

V and J are TRBV3-1 and TRBJ2-7; D is ambiguous. CDR3 length: 11 amino acids. Germline V gene lookup returns CDR1 LGHDT and CDR2 YNNKEL (reference sequence). The V and J ends lost 7 bases and 0 bases respectively, with 4 bases between them. CDR3 sequence: CASTSSYEQYF. CDR3 DNA: TGTGCCAGCACGTCCTCCTACGAGCAGTACTTC.

The genes are TRBV7-6 and TRBJ2-1, with 7 bases matching TRBD2. The trim removed 5 bases at V and 2 bases at J, leaving 6 bases unmatched. There are 15 residues in the CDR3. CDR1 is SGHVS, CDR2 FNYEAQ, per germline. Here the CDR3 DNA reads TGTGCCAGCAGCATTAGCGGGCTCACCTACAATGAGCAGTTCTTC. Protein product: CASSISGLTYNEQFF.